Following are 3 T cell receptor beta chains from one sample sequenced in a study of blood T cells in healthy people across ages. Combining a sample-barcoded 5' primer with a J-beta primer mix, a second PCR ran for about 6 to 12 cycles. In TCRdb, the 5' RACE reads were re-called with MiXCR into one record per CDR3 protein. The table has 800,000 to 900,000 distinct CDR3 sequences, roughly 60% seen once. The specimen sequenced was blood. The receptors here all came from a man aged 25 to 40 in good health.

The CDR3 sequence is CASSQGNNSPLHF. The CDR3 nucleotides read TGTGCCAGCAGTCAGGGGAATAATTCACCCCTCCACTTT. This chain links TRBV12-3 or TRBV12-4 with TRBJ1-6; D is perhaps TRBD1 (6 bases). The CDR3 length is 13 residues. The V and J ends lost 5 bases and 5 bases respectively, with 7 bases between them.

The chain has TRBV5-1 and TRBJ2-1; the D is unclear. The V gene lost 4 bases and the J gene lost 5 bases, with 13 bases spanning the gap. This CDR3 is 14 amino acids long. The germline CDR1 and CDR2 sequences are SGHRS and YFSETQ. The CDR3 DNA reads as TGCGCCAGCAGCCCGATAGCAGAAGACAATGAGCAGTTCTTC. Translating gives CASSPIAEDNEQFF.

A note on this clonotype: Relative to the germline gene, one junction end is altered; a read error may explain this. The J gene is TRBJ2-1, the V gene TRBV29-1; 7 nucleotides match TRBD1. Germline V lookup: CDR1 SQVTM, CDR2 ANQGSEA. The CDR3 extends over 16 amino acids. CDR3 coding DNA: TGCAGCGTAGAAGACAGGGACGTAAGCTCCTACAATGAGCAGTTCTTC. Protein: CSVEDRDVSSYNEQFF.